The T cell receptor (beta chain) described here comes from a study of Ad26.COV2.S vaccination and SARS-CoV-2 variants. This sample's treatment: about 20 received Ad26.COV2.S at low or high dose, single or two shots; about 5 received placebo; per-sample allocation not given. Specimen acquisition occurred on day 63 following the initial vaccine or placebo injection. Comments on this clone: What it binds is not known.

This table comes from immunoSEQ multiplex PCR, and its TCRdb copy is limited to in-frame clones, with some not included. Among about 350,000 clones, 80% to 90% were seen once, and the ten largest hold around 10%. The study's findings and limits: Estimates derived from TCR breadth and depth analyses may have underestimated total T cell responses. Spike-specific responses of CD8+ and CD4+ T cells were reported to display substantial breadth after vaccination.

The CDR3 length is 14 residues. Germline-derived CDR1 and CDR2 are LGHDT and YNNKEL (reference sequence). V shed 1 base and J shed 2 bases, with 8 bases lying between them. The V gene is TRBV3-1 (or the pseudogene TRBV3-2), the J gene TRBJ2-5; D not certain. The origin of this receptor is a person between 18 and 65 years old who received the Ad26.COV2.S COVID-19 vaccine or a placebo. Sequences were derived from peripheral blood, sampled in a trial of Ad26.COV2.S vaccine versus placebo. The CDR3 nucleotides are TGTGCCAGCAGCCAAGGGGTTGATCAAGAGACCCAGTACTTC. Translation: CASSQGVDQETQYF.